Each of the 12 T cell receptor beta chains below was sequenced from the same sample in a study of control samples from healthy donors and cancer patients. Method: immunoSEQ multiplex PCR; TCRdb's copy keeps in-frame clones and lacks some. The data contain approximately 150,000 clones, more than 85% of them singletons. Source material: blood. The receptors derive from a man younger than 45 in good health.

This clone is a singleton in its sample. The chain recombines TRBV4-2 with TRBJ2-5; possible D gene TRBD2, 6 bases. Germline-derived CDR1 and CDR2 are LGHNA and YNFKEQ. The CDR3 extends over 14 amino acids. V dropped 3 bases and J dropped 5 bases, with 13 bases sitting between them. CDR3 DNA sequence: TGTGCCAGCAGCCAGGGAATAGGAGGGGAGACCCAGTACTTC. This gives the protein CASSQGIGGETQYF.

The chain employs TRBV9 and TRBJ2-1, with TRBD2 identical over 8 bases. The CDR3 is 15 amino acids. From germline, CDR1 is SGDLS and CDR2 YYNGEE. V gave up 0 bases and J gave up 4 bases; unmatched junction bases: 3. The CDR3 is CASSVGAGGYNEQFF. The CDR3 DNA sequence: TGTGCCAGCAGCGTAGGGGCGGGGGGATACAATGAGCAGTTCTTC.

The gene calls are TRBV6-4 and TRBJ2-3; 7 nucleotides agree with TRBD1. V gave up 6 bases and J gave up 2 bases; unmatched junction bases: 2. Germline CDR1 and CDR2: MRHNA and SNTAGT. The CDR3 runs to 13 residues. The CDR3 loop is CASRDRLTDTQYF. The DNA for the CDR3 is TGTGCCAGCAGGGACAGGCTCACAGATACGCAGTATTTT.

This chain links TRBV6-5 with TRBJ2-1; possible D gene TRBD1, 5 bases. The CDR3 runs 15 residues. Looked up from germline, CDR1 is MNHEY and CDR2 is SVGAGI. V was cut by 0 bases and J by 6 bases, with 12 bases left in between. The CDR3 loop reads CASSYSPDSSNEQFF. The CDR3 DNA reads as TGTGCCAGCAGTTACTCTCCCGACAGCTCCAATGAGCAGTTCTTC.

In nucleotides, the CDR3 is TGTGCTCTCCGCGGATCCTCCTCCTTAGGGGCTTATGGCTACACCTTC. Amino acid sequence: CALRGSSSLGAYGYTF. This chain uses TRBV28 with TRBJ1-2; D may be TRBD1 (5 bases). The germline CDR1 and CDR2 sequences are MDHEN and SYDVKM. This CDR3 is built from 16 residues.

This chain connects TRBV9 to TRBJ1-1; 7 bases agree with TRBD1. CDR1 and CDR2 from the germline V gene are SGDLS and YYNGEE. V shed 2 bases, J shed 2 bases, and the junction held 6 bases outside the gene matches. This CDR3 is 15 amino acids long. The CDR3, as DNA: TGTGCCAGCAGCGTGACAGGGCTGGGAAACACTGAAGCTTTCTTT. Translating it yields CASSVTGLGNTEAFF.

The V and J genes are TRBV4-1 and TRBJ2-1; 11 bases align to TRBD2. Per germline, CDR1 MGHRA and CDR2 YSYEKL. Losses at the gene ends were 0 bases for V and 5 bases for J; bases not matched to a gene: 15. This CDR3 is 20 amino acids long. CDR3 nucleotide sequence: TGCGCCAGCAGCCAAGATAATAGCGGGGGGGTCTTCATGTTCGACAATGAGCAGTTCTTC. This sequence encodes CASSQDNSGGVFMFDNEQFF.

The chain is built from TRBV25-1 and TRBJ2-3; 11 bases match TRBD2. The length of the CDR3 is 17 residues. Trimming took 4 bases from V and 3 from J; bases not matched to a gene: 9. Germline CDR1 MGHDK, CDR2 SYGVNS. CDR3 in DNA: TGTGCCAGCAGTGGGACTAGCGGGCCGCGTAGGACAGATACGCAGTATTTT. This sequence encodes CASSGTSGPRRTDTQYF. Full variable domain (rest looked up from reference TRBV25-1 and TRBJ2-3): EADIYQTPRYLVIGTGKKITLECSQTMGHDKMYWYQQDPGMELHLIHYSYGVNSTEKGDLSSESTVSRIRTEHFPLTLESARPSHTSQYLCASSGTSGPRRTDTQYFGPGTRLTVL.

This chain links TRBV6-1 with TRBJ2-7; 11 bases fit TRBD1. The J segment lost 5 bases and the V segment lost 2 bases, leaving 5 bases of the junction unmatched. The germline CDR1 and CDR2 sequences are MNHNS and SASEGT. The CDR3 contains 15 residues. CDR3 in DNA: TGTGCCAGCAGTGAACCAGGACAGGGGGCAGACGAGCAGTACTTC. This encodes CASSEPGQGADEQYF.

The genes are TRBV11-2 and TRBJ2-3; D gene uncertain. Trimming removed 1 base at V and 5 bases at J, with 13 bases between. Germline V lookup: CDR1 SGHAT, CDR2 FQNNGV. The CDR3 contains 15 residues. CDR3 sequence (DNA): TGTGCCAGCAGCTTAGTAGGTTCTAGTTTAGATACGCAGTATTTT. Its translation: CASSLVGSSLDTQYF.

The J gene is TRBJ1-5, the V gene TRBV7-2, with D perhaps TRBD1 (5 bases). The CDR3 is 13 residues long. Looked up from germline, CDR1 is SGHTA and CDR2 is FQGNSA. V lost 5 bases to trimming and J lost 4 bases, with 9 bases between them. The CDR3 DNA reads TGTGCCAGCAGCCCACAGGTAAATCAGCCCCAGCATTTT. It is translated as CASSPQVNQPQHF.

The chain is built from TRBV7-3 and TRBJ2-2, with a weak D call TRBD1 (5 bases). The CDR3 is made up of 15 amino acids. Trimming stripped 6 bases from V and 5 bases from J, with 16 bases between. CDR1 is SGHTA, CDR2 FQGTGA, per germline. The CDR3 region has the DNA TGTGCCAGCAGAAGGGGCGGTGCATCGACCGGGGAGCTGTTTTTT. As protein: CASRRGGASTGELFF.